The T cell receptor beta chain described here comes from a study of T cells after yellow fever vaccination. This clonotype has only a few counts. The CDR3 is 14 residues long. Per the germline V gene, CDR1 is SGHVS and CDR2 is FQNEAQ. Germline trimming cut 5 bases from V and 5 bases from J; bases unmatched to any gene: 4. TCRdb fed the 5' RACE reads into MiXCR, producing one record per CDR3 protein. The table shows 150,000 to 200,000 distinct CDR3 sequences, with roughly 6.2% occurring only once. The sequenced sample was CD4+ T cells sorted from PBMCs, obtained on the day of the first yellow fever vaccination. The TCR sequence derives from a man aged 18 to 35 who received the YFV17D yellow fever vaccine. The genes are TRBV7-8 and TRBJ1-1; 11 bases align to TRBD1. CDR3 region: CASSTGTGGTEAFF. DNA for the CDR3: TGTGCCAGCAGCACTGGGACAGGGGGTACTGAAGCTTTCTTT.